This paragraph covers one TCR beta chain sequence. The data belong to a study of blood T cell repertoires in COVID-19. Overall study: Spain, Italy and the United States supplied samples that represented acute and convalescent COVID-19. From T cells, B-cell-depleted T cells, or PBMCs came the material, which was cDNA or gDNA.

Study processing details: Quantification of nucleated cells was approximated via reference gene primer amplification. Clones were read by immunoSEQ multiplex PCR, and TCRdb kept only the in-frame ones, dropping some. V and J calls and clone size are copied from that table; D and trimming were computed from the DNA. The data hold 200,000 to 250,000 clones, with about 82% observed a single time. This CDR3 region has 15 residues. Germline V gives CDR1 MNHEY, CDR2 SVGEGT. Trimming took off 0 bases at V and 8 bases at J, with 13 bases between the two ends. Specimen: peripheral blood. This clonotype was obtained from a man aged 80 or over with acute or convalescent COVID-19. The chain employs TRBV6-2 or TRBV6-3 and TRBJ1-4, with D perhaps TRBD1 (6 bases). CDR3 sequence reads: CASSYSRGAEEKLFF. CDR3 nucleotides: TGTGCCAGCAGTTACTCGCGGGGGGCGGAGGAAAAACTGTTTTTT.